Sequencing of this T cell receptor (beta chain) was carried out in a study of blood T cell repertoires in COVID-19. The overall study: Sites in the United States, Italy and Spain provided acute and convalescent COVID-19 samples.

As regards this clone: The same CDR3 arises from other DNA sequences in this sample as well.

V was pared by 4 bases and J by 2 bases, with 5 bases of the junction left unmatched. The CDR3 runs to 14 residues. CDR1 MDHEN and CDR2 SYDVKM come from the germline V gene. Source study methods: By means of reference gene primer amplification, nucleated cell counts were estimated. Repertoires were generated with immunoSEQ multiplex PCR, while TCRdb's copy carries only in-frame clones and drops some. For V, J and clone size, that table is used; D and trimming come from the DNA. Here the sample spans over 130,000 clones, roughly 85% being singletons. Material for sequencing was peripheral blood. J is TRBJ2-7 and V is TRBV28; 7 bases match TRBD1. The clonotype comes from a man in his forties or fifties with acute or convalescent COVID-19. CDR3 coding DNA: TGTGCCAGCAGTTCTGACAGGGTCGCCTACGAGCAGTACTTC. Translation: CASSSDRVAYEQYF. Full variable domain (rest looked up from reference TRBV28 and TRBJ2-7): DVKVTQSSRYLVKRTGEKVFLECVQDMDHENMFWYRQDPGLGLRLIYFSYDVKMKEKGDIPEGYSVSREKKERFSLILESASTNQTSMYLCASSSDRVAYEQYFGPGTRLTVT.